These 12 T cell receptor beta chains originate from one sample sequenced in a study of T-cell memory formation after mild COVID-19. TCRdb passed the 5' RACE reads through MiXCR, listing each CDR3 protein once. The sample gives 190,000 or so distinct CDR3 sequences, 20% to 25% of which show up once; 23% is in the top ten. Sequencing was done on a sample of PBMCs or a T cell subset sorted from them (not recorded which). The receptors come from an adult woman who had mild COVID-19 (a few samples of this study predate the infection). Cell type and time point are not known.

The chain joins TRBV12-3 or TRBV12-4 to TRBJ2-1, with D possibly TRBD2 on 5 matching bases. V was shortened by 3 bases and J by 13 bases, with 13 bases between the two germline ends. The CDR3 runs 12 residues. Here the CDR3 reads CASSFNGMSQFF. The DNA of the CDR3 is TGTGCCAGCAGTTTTAACGGGATGAGTCAGTTCTTC.

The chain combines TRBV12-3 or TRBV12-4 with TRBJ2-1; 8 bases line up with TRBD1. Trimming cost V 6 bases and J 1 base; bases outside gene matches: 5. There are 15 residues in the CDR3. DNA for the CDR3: TGTGCCAGCAGATCCACAGGGGGGTCCTACAATGAGCAGTTCTTC. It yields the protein CASRSTGGSYNEQFF.

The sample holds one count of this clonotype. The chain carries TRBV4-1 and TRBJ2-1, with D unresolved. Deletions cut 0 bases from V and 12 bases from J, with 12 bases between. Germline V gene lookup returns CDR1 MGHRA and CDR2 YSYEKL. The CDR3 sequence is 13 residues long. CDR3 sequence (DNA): TGCGCCAGCAGCCAAGAGTCGGTTTTCGGGCAGTTCTTC. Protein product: CASSQESVFGQFF.

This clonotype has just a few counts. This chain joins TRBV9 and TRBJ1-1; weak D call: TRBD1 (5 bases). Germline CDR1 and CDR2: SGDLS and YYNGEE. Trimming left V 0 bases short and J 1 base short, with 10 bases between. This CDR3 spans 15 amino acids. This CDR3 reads CASSVEGRTNTEAFF. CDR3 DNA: TGTGCCAGCAGCGTAGAGGGACGGACGAACACTGAAGCTTTCTTT. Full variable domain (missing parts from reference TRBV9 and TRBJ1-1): DSGVTQTPKHLITATGQRVTLRCSPRSGDLSVYWYQQSLDQGLQFLIQYYNGEERAKGNILERFSAQQFPDLHSELNLSSLELGDSALYFCASSVEGRTNTEAFFGQGTRLTVV.

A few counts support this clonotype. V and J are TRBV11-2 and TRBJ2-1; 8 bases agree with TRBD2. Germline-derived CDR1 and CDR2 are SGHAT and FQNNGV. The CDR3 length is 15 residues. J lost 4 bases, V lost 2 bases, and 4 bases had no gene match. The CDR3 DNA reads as TGTGCCAGCAGCTTATTTGGGACTAGTTACAATGAGCAGTTCTTC. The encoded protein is CASSLFGTSYNEQFF.

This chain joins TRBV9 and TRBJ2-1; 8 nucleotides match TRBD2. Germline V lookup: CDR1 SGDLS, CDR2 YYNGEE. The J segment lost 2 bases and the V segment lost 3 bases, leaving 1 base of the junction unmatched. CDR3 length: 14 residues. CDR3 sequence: CASSGTSPYNEQFF. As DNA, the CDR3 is TGTGCCAGCAGCGGGACTAGCCCCTACAATGAGCAGTTCTTC.

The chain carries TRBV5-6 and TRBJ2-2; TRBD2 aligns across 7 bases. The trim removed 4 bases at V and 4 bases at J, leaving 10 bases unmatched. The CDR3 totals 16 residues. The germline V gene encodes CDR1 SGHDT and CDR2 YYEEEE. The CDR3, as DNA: TGTGCCAGCAGCCAGGCGGGAGCTATTCGCACCGGGGAGCTGTTTTTT. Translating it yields CASSQAGAIRTGELFF.

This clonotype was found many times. The CDR3 is CSVTSGYNEQFF. The CDR3 nucleotides read TGCAGCGTAACTAGCGGGTACAATGAGCAGTTCTTC. This sequence joins TRBV29-1 and TRBJ2-1; 9 bases map to TRBD2. Germline loops: CDR1 SQVTM, CDR2 ANQGSEA. This CDR3 contains 12 residues. Trimming at V came to 6 bases and at J to 4 bases, leaving 1 base not matched to a gene.

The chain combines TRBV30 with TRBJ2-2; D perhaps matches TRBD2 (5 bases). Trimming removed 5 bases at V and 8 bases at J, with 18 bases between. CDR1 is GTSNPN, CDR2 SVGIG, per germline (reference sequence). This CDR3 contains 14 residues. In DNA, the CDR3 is TGTGCCTGGCGCCTGGACGGGATCCCGGGGGAGCTGTTTTTT. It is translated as CAWRLDGIPGELFF.

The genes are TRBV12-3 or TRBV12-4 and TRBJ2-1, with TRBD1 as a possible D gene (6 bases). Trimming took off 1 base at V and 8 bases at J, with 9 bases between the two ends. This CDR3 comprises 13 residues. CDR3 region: CASSLEQGYEQFF. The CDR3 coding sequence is TGTGCCAGCAGTTTAGAACAGGGCTATGAGCAGTTCTTC.

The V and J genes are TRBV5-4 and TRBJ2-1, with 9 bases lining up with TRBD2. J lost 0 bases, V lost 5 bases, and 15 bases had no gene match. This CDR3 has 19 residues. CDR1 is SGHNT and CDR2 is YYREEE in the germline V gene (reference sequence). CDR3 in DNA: TGTGCCAGCAGTCGATCCGGGACACGGCGGGAGGGCTCCTACAATGAGCAGTTCTTC. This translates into CASSRSGTRREGSYNEQFF.

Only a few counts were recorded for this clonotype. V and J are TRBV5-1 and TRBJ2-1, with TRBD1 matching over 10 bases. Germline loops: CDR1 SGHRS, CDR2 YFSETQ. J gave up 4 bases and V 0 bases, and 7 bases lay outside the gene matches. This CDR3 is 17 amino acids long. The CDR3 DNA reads TGCGCCAGCAGCTTGGGGACGGGGACAGGGGTTTACAATGAGCAGTTCTTC. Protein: CASSLGTGTGVYNEQFF.